This T cell receptor (beta chain) was captured in a study of spatial heterogeneity in lung cancer. Time point reported: sample taken at primary tumor resection. The authors sequenced whole RNA from tumor, nontumor lung or frozen PBMC without sorting. Germline V gene data show CDR1 as DFQATT and CDR2 as SNEGSKA (reference sequence). The CDR3 has 15 amino acids. V shed 2 bases and J 2 bases; nucleotides not matched to a gene: 9. Using its own MiXCR run on the 5' RACE reads, TCRdb lists one record per CDR3 protein. The table lists roughly 91,000 distinct CDR3 sequences, around 21% of them singletons, with about 6.6% in the top ten.

The sequence was obtained from a male donor with early-stage non-small cell lung cancer. The sample here was PBMCs, taken at surgery. The chain has TRBV20-1 and TRBJ2-7, with TRBD1 matching over 7 bases. CDR3 nucleotide sequence: TGCAGTGCTAGACCGCCGGACAGGTTAACCTACGAGCAGTACTTC. Encoded protein: CSARPPDRLTYEQYF.